What follows are 18 T cell receptor beta chains derived from one specimen sequenced in a study of T cell clones after liver transplantation. Clones were read by immunoSEQ multiplex PCR, and TCRdb kept only the in-frame ones, dropping some. The repertoire holds 75,000 to 85,000 clones, with less than 90% as singletons. Sequencing was performed on CD4+ T cells from blood, taken at the 22-month timepoint. All receptors derive from a human patient who received a liver transplant. Some T cells may have originated in the graft donor.

The rearrangement uses TRBV5-1 and TRBJ1-1, with D hard to call. CDR3 length equals 15 residues. Trimming removed 2 bases at V and 1 base at J, with 12 bases between. Germline V lookup: CDR1 SGHRS, CDR2 YFSETQ. CDR3 in DNA: TGCGCCAGCAGCTTAAGTAGTCGGGCGAACACTGAAGCTTTCTTT. It is translated as CASSLSSRANTEAFF.

The rearrangement uses TRBV12-2 and TRBJ2-2; TRBD2 was called by the table and not checked on the DNA. TRBV12-2 is deemed a pseudogene. The CDR3 contains 16 residues. The CDR3 protein is CASRPSGALNTGELFF. CDR3 in DNA: TGTGCAAGTCGCCCTAGCGGGGCCCTGAACACCGGGGAGCTGTTTTTT.

The chain employs TRBV5-1 and TRBJ2-3; 9 bases agree with TRBD2. CDR3 length equals 16 residues. Trimming removed 2 bases from V and 2 bases from J; junction bases left unmatched: 6. Germline CDR1 reads SGHRS; CDR2 reads YFSETQ. CDR3: CASSFTTSGDTDTQYF. CDR3 sequence (DNA): TGCGCCAGCAGCTTCACGACTAGCGGAGACACAGATACGCAGTATTTT.

Only a few counts were recorded for this clone. V and J are TRBV11-1 and TRBJ1-2, with D uncertain. V dropped 5 bases and J dropped 1 base, with 14 bases sitting between them. CDR3 length: 15 residues. CDR1 and CDR2 from the germline V gene are SGHAT and FQDESV (reference sequence). CDR3 nucleotide sequence: TGTGCCAGCAGCCCCGGTCACAGAGATAACTATGGCTACACCTTC. Translating gives CASSPGHRDNYGYTF.

CDR3: CASSLGTVQNTEAFF. Written as DNA, the CDR3 is TGTGCCAGCAGTTTAGGGACAGTTCAGAACACTGAAGCTTTCTTT. V gene TRBV28 combines with J gene TRBJ1-1, with 7 positions matching TRBD1. With 2 bases clipped from V and 1 base from J, the junction kept 4 bases outside the gene matches. The CDR3 is made up of 15 amino acids. The V gene's germline CDR1 is MDHEN and CDR2 SYDVKM.

The gene calls are TRBV18 and TRBJ1-3, with D perhaps matching TRBD1 (6 bases). Germline assignment: CDR1 KGHSH and CDR2 LQKENI. The CDR3 length is 15 residues. With 3 bases removed from V and 0 bases from J, the gap between germline ends came to 9 bases. The CDR3 region is CASSPGQNSGNTIYF. DNA of the CDR3: TGTGCCAGCTCACCTGGACAGAACTCTGGAAACACCATATATTTT.

The J gene is TRBJ2-2, the V gene TRBV5-6; weak D call: TRBD1 (5 bases). The CDR3 sequence is 15 residues long. CDR1 is SGHDT and CDR2 is YYEEEE in the germline V gene. Trimming stripped 2 bases from V and 5 bases from J, with 13 bases between. The DNA of the CDR3 is TGTGCCAGCAGCTTTACCAGGGATGGGACCGGGGAGCTGTTTTTT. Residues: CASSFTRDGTGELFF.

The chain couples TRBV7-6 to TRBJ2-1, with D hard to call. The CDR3 length is 14 residues. Germline V gives CDR1 SGHVS, CDR2 FNYEAQ. The V end was cut by 3 bases, the J end by 7 bases, with 13 bases between. The CDR3 here is CASSLGYQANEQFF. The CDR3 DNA reads TGTGCCAGCAGCTTGGGGTACCAAGCTAATGAGCAGTTCTTC.

This clone was detected once. The CDR3 DNA sequence: TGCAGCGTGGGGACTAGCGAGACCCAGTACTTC. Translated, it gives CSVGTSETQYF. The V gene is TRBV29-1, the J gene TRBJ2-5; 9 bases agree with TRBD2. Germline trimming cut 6 bases from V and 5 bases from J; bases unmatched to any gene: 1. The CDR3 consists of 11 residues. Germline CDR1 reads SQVTM; CDR2 reads ANQGSEA.

The CDR3, as DNA: TGTGCTAGTGGCCGTCGGACTAGCGGAGGCACCGGGGAGCTGTTTTTT. Translation gives CASGRRTSGGTGELFF. V is TRBV12-5 and J is TRBJ2-2, with TRBD2 matching 10 bases. There are 16 residues in the CDR3. V was pared by 6 bases and J by 4 bases, with 8 bases of the junction left unmatched. Germline CDR1 reads LGHNT; CDR2 reads FRNRAP.

The gene calls are TRBV6-5 and TRBJ2-7; 7 nucleotides line up with TRBD1. V lost 2 bases to trimming and J lost 5 bases; unmatched junction nucleotides: 6. The germline V gene has CDR1 MNHEY and CDR2 SVGAGI. The CDR3 length is 14 residues. CDR3 sequence (DNA): TGTGCCAGCAGTTACGACAGGGCGGCCGACGAGCAGTACTTC. This sequence encodes CASSYDRAADEQYF.

This chain connects TRBV7-3 to TRBJ2-3; D is unclear. CDR3 length equals 15 residues. Deletions cut 2 bases from V and 3 bases from J, with 12 bases between. From germline, CDR1 is SGHTA and CDR2 FQGTGA. In nucleotides, the CDR3 is TGTGCCAGCAGCTTACAACGGGTTTCAACAGATACGCAGTATTTT. Protein sequence: CASSLQRVSTDTQYF. Variable domain in full (rest from reference TRBV7-3 and TRBJ2-3): GAGVSQTPSNKVTEKGKYVELRCDPISGHTALYWYRQSLGQGPEFLIYFQGTGAADDSGLPNDRFFAVRPEGSVSTLKIQRTERGDSAVYLCASSLQRVSTDTQYFGPGTRLTVL.

This clone was counted once. This chain links TRBV28 with TRBJ1-2; perhaps TRBD1 as D (6 bases). The CDR3 loop spans 15 amino acids. The V and J ends lost 1 base and 0 bases respectively, with 9 bases between them. CDR1 and CDR2 (germline): MDHEN, SYDVKM. CDR3 nucleotide sequence: TGTGCCAGCAGTTTATTCGCAGGGGCTAACTATGGCTACACCTTC. It yields the protein CASSLFAGANYGYTF.

This chain connects TRBV2 to TRBJ2-7; TRBD2 matches at 8 bases. The CDR3 is made up of 14 amino acids. Germline CDR1 is SNHLY and CDR2 is FYNNEI. The junction had 5 bases not matched to a gene; V was cut back by 7 bases and J by 0 bases. The CDR3 here is CASKREKSSYEQYF. The CDR3 coding sequence is TGTGCCAGCAAGCGGGAGAAGAGCTCCTACGAGCAGTACTTC.

This rearrangement joins TRBV7-2 to TRBJ2-7; 9 bases map to TRBD1. Germline V CDR1 and CDR2: SGHTA, FQGNSA. CDR3 length: 16 residues. V lost 2 bases to trimming and J lost 1 base; unmatched junction nucleotides: 6. Here the CDR3 reads CASSLLGDRASYEQYF. The CDR3, as DNA: TGTGCCAGCAGCTTACTTGGGGACAGGGCTTCCTACGAGCAGTACTTC.

The chain uses TRBV7-2 and TRBJ1-2, with 9 bases identical to TRBD1. The V and J ends lost 3 bases and 6 bases, in that order; junction bases with no gene match: 5. CDR3 size: 14 residues. Looked up from germline, CDR1 is SGHTA and CDR2 is FQGNSA. CDR3 amino acids: CASSFGTGRDGYTF. The CDR3 DNA follows: TGTGCCAGCAGCTTCGGGACAGGGCGGGATGGCTACACCTTC. The variable domain in full, completed from reference TRBV7-2 and TRBJ1-2, reads GAGVSQSPSNKVTEKGKDVELRCDPISGHTALYWYRQSLGQGLEFLIYFQGNSAPDKSGLPSDRFSAERTGGSVSTLTIQRTQQEDSAVYLCASSFGTGRDGYTFGSGTRLTVV.

The chain is built from TRBV11-2 and TRBJ2-2; TRBD1 is a possible D gene (6 bases). This CDR3 is built from 14 residues. Germline loops: CDR1 SGHAT, CDR2 FQNNGV. V was clipped by 5 bases and J by 6 bases, with 13 bases between them. As DNA, the CDR3 is TGTGCCAGCAGCCAATACAGGGTTGCCGGGGAGCTGTTTTTT. This codes for CASSQYRVAGELFF.

This clone showed up just a few times. V usage is TRBV2 and J usage is TRBJ2-3; 7 bases fit TRBD2. V gave up 8 bases and J gave up 8 bases; unmatched junction bases: 4. Germline V lookup: CDR1 SNHLY, CDR2 FYNNEI. The CDR3 is 11 amino acids. The CDR3 loop reads CASRGGSTQYF. CDR3 sequence (DNA): TGTGCCAGCCGGGGAGGGTCTACGCAGTATTTT.